This record looks at one T cell receptor beta chain sequence and its context. This entry belongs to a study of T cell changes during pregnancy in multiple sclerosis. Libraries were prepared by immunoSEQ multiplex PCR; TCRdb keeps only in-frame clonotypes and omits some of them. Of around 32,000 clones in the sample, roughly 87% are singletons; the top ten hold around 8.2%. This CDR3 comprises 13 residues. Germline V gene sequence: CDR1 MDHEN, CDR2 SYDVKM. V was cut by 4 bases and J by 8 bases, with 12 bases left in between. This sequence joins TRBV28 and TRBJ2-1; TRBD1 is a possible D gene (6 bases). This clonotype was sampled from a female donor with multiple sclerosis, enrolled in a pregnancy study. The sample consisted of CD8+ T cells from peripheral blood mononuclear cells, taken before pregnancy. The CDR3 loop is CASSYRVGHEQFF. The CDR3 region has the DNA TGTGCCAGCAGTTACAGGGTAGGGCATGAGCAGTTCTTC.